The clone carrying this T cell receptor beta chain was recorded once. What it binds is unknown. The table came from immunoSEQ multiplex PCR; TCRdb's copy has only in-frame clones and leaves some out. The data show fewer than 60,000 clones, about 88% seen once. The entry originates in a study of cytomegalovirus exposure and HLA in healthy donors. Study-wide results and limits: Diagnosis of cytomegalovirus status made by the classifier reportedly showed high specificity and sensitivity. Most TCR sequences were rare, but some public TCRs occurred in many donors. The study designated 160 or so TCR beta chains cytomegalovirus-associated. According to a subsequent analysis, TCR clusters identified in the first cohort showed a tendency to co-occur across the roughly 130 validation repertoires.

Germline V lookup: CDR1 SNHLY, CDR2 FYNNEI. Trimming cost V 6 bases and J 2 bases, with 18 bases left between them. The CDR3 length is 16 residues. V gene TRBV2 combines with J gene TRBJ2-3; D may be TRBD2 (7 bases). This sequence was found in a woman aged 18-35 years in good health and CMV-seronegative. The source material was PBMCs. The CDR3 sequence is CASRAFFAGATDTQYF. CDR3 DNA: TGTGCCAGCAGAGCCTTCTTTGCGGGGGCCACAGATACGCAGTATTTT.